What follows are 23 T cell receptor beta chains derived from one specimen sequenced in a study of shared clonotypes between healthy human individuals. Assay used: immunoSEQ multiplex PCR; TCRdb lists only in-frame clones, some missing. Found here are 450,000 to 500,000 clones, 70% to 85% of them singletons; the top ten hold around 13%. What was sequenced was PBMCs. Every receptor here comes from a woman aged 40 to 49 in good health. Some clones in this sample may be carry-over from other donors' samples.

V and J are TRBV7-8 and TRBJ2-7; D is perhaps TRBD2 (7 bases). This CDR3 has 13 residues. Trimming stripped 8 bases from V and 4 bases from J, with 15 bases between. Germline V CDR1 and CDR2: SGHVS, FQNEAQ. The CDR3 DNA follows: TGTGCCAGCTCGAGGGGGGGGGAGTACGAGCAGTACTTC. Encoded protein: CASSRGGEYEQYF. Supplemented by reference TRBV7-8 and TRBJ2-7, the full variable domain reads GAGVSQSPRYKVAKRGQDVALRCDPISGHVSLFWYQQALGQGPEFLTYFQNEAQLDKSGLPSDRFFAERPEGSVSTLKIQRTQQEDSAVYLCASSRGGEYEQYFGPGTRLTVT.

The V call is TRBV28, the J call TRBJ2-7; 8 nucleotides match TRBD2. Per germline, CDR1 MDHEN and CDR2 SYDVKM. The CDR3 runs to 14 residues. Trimming removed 5 bases from V and 1 base from J; junction bases left unmatched: 4. CDR3 sequence: CASSELAESYEQYF. The CDR3 nucleotides read TGTGCCAGCAGTGAACTAGCGGAGTCCTACGAGCAGTACTTC.

The genes are TRBV5-1 and TRBJ2-5; 8 positions agree with TRBD1. This CDR3 region has 14 residues. With 5 bases clipped from V and 4 bases from J, the junction kept 7 bases outside the gene matches. CDR1 and CDR2 from the germline V gene are SGHRS and YFSETQ. The CDR3 loop reads CASRPQGDVETQYF. DNA of the CDR3: TGCGCCAGCAGACCACAGGGGGATGTAGAGACCCAGTACTTC.

J is TRBJ2-7 and V is TRBV21-1; the table's TRBD1 call for D was not verified on the DNA. TRBV21-1 is flagged as a pseudogene. The CDR3 runs to 21 residues. CDR3 nucleotides: TGTGCCAGCAGCAAAAGAGTTGCAATGCCCCACACACAGGGAGCCTCCTACGAGCAGTACTTC. Encoded protein: CASSKRVAMPHTQGASYEQYF.

This clone was seen once. This probably arose from a read error, given a far larger clone one base away. Distinct nucleotide sequences in the sample also encode this CDR3. The CDR3 loop is CAWSRLATITGELFF. DNA of the CDR3: TGTGCCTGGAGTCGGCTAGCGACCATAACCGGGGAGCTGTTCTTT. The chain links TRBV30 to TRBJ2-2; weak D call: TRBD2 (6 bases). The CDR3 spans 15 residues. Germline V gene data show CDR1 as GTSNPN and CDR2 as SVGIG (reference sequence).

The chain is built from TRBV28 and TRBJ2-2; no clear D gene. The CDR3 length is 11 residues. V was cut by 2 bases and J by 5 bases, with 0 bases left in between. The germline V gene has CDR1 MDHEN and CDR2 SYDVKM. In DNA, the CDR3 is TGTGCCAGCAGTTTAACCGGGGAGCTGTTTTTT. Residues: CASSLTGELFF. Complete variable domain (other parts from reference TRBV28 and TRBJ2-2): DVKVTQSSRYLVKRTGEKVFLECVQDMDHENMFWYRQDPGLGLRLIYFSYDVKMKEKGDIPEGYSVSREKKERFSLILESASTNQTSMYLCASSLTGELFFGEGSRLTVL.

In DNA form, the CDR3 reads TGTGCCAGTAGCGCATTATACAATGAGCAGTTCTTC. Its translation: CASSALYNEQFF. The chain uses TRBV19 and TRBJ2-1; no firm D call. This CDR3 is built from 12 residues. Trimming removed 6 bases from V and 4 bases from J, with 7 bases in between. Germline-derived CDR1 and CDR2 are LNHDA and SQIVND (reference sequence).

A remark on this clone: The conserved final phenylalanine or tryptophan is absent from the CDR3, which likely points to a read error. The chain recombines TRBV28 with TRBJ1-1, with 7 bases matching TRBD1. Germline-derived CDR1 and CDR2 are MDHEN and SYDVKM. J lost 0 bases, V lost 10 bases, and 5 bases had no gene match. The CDR3 has 13 residues. The CDR3 bases are TGTGCCACCGGGGACAGTATGAACACTGAAGCTTTCATT. Amino acid sequence: CATGDSMNTEAFI.

The genes are TRBV27 and TRBJ1-2, with TRBD1 identical over 7 bases. J was trimmed by 4 bases and V by 5 bases; bases with no gene match: 4. This CDR3 comprises 13 residues. Germline values: CDR1 MNHEY, CDR2 SMNVEV (reference sequence). CDR3 region: CASSSRDSYGYTF. CDR3 in DNA: TGTGCCAGCAGTAGCCGGGACAGCTATGGCTACACCTTC.

The genes are TRBV30 and TRBJ1-1; weak D call: TRBD1 (5 bases). V lost 0 bases and J lost 5, with 13 bases in between. Germline loops: CDR1 GTSNPN, CDR2 SVGIG (reference sequence). There are 14 residues in the CDR3. The CDR3 DNA reads as TGTGCCTGGAGTGTAGGGTTGGGGGAGACTGAAGCTTTCTTT. As protein: CAWSVGLGETEAFF.

The chain is built from TRBV6-4 and TRBJ2-6, with no clear D. The CDR3 covers 14 residues. V lost 9 bases to trimming and J lost 4 bases, with 13 bases between them. The germline gives CDR1 MRHNA, CDR2 SNTAGT. The CDR3 DNA is TGTGCCAGTGCTGCTAAGGAAGGGGCCAACGTCCTGACTTTC. This sequence encodes CASAAKEGANVLTF.

The genes are TRBV7-9 and TRBJ1-3; TRBD1 might be the D (5 bases). The V gene lost 5 bases and the J gene lost 0 bases, with 20 bases spanning the gap. This CDR3 region has 18 residues. Germline values: CDR1 SEHNR, CDR2 FQNEAQ (reference sequence). The CDR3 reads CASSPPGGDGFSGNTIYF. The DNA of the CDR3 is TGTGCCAGCAGCCCCCCGGGGGGGGATGGCTTCTCTGGAAACACCATATATTTT.

The chain is built from TRBV4-1 and TRBJ2-1, with 8 bases aligning to TRBD2. The V gene end was trimmed by 5 bases and the J gene end by 5 bases; junction bases not matched to a gene: 2. Germline V lookup: CDR1 MGHRA, CDR2 YSYEKL. The CDR3 is made up of 13 amino acids. CDR3: CASSKLADNEQFF. The CDR3 DNA reads as TGCGCCAGCAGCAAACTAGCGGACAATGAGCAGTTCTTC.

The V call is TRBV10-3, the J call TRBJ2-7; 7 bases match TRBD1. The CDR3 is 15 residues long. Trimming cost V 6 bases and J 7 bases; bases outside gene matches: 15. From germline, CDR1 is ENHRY and CDR2 SYGVKD. The CDR3 loop is CAISPVRDSSKEQYF. Here the CDR3 DNA reads TGTGCCATCAGCCCCGTCCGGGACAGTTCCAAGGAGCAGTACTTC.

On this clone itself: The missing conserved phenylalanine or tryptophan at the end of this CDR3 makes a read error likely. The V gene is TRBV4-1, the J gene TRBJ1-1; D gene uncertain. V lost 1 base and J 6 bases, leaving 21 bases between the germline ends. The CDR3 sequence is 17 residues long. CDR1 and CDR2 from the germline V gene are MGHRA and YSYEKL. This chain's CDR3 is CASSQGRMLSHRPEAFL. DNA of the CDR3: TGCGCCAGCAGCCAAGGCAGGATGTTGTCCCACCGACCTGAAGCTTTCCTT.

The chain carries TRBV4-3 and TRBJ2-3; D not certain. V gave up 3 bases and J gave up 4 bases, with 8 bases separating them. From germline, CDR1 is LGHNA and CDR2 YSLEER. This CDR3 region has 13 residues. In DNA form, the CDR3 reads TGCGCCAGCAGCCATTTGGTGTCAGATACGCAGTATTTT. As protein: CASSHLVSDTQYF.

This chain links TRBV6-4 with TRBJ2-7; 7 bases are a match to TRBD2. V lost 5 bases to trimming and J lost 3 bases; unmatched junction nucleotides: 4. Germline lookup yields CDR1 MRHNA and CDR2 SNTAGT. The CDR3 spans 13 residues. The CDR3 is CASSPGTNYEQYF. DNA of the CDR3: TGTGCCAGCAGTCCCGGGACTAACTACGAGCAGTACTTC.

The chain is built from TRBV10-3 and TRBJ2-2, with TRBD1 matching 9 bases. Germline V gene sequence: CDR1 ENHRY, CDR2 SYGVKD. This CDR3 region has 13 residues. Trimming cost V 10 bases and J 4 bases; bases outside gene matches: 4. The CDR3 sequence: CATRDRVTGELFF. In DNA, the CDR3 is TGTGCCACCCGGGACAGGGTCACCGGGGAGCTGTTTTTT.

V usage is TRBV7-2 and J usage is TRBJ1-5; 10 positions match TRBD1. Trimming cost V 6 bases and J 2 bases; bases outside gene matches: 10. The CDR3 covers 17 residues. The germline V gene encodes CDR1 SGHTA and CDR2 FQGNSA. CDR3 DNA: TGTGCCAGCAGGGGGGCTGACGGGACAGGGGGCAATCAGCCCCAGCATTTT. Translating it yields CASRGADGTGGNQPQHF.

The chain links TRBV11-2 to TRBJ1-6; D is undetermined. The CDR3 totals 12 residues. Trimming removed 5 bases from V and 7 bases from J, with 6 bases in between. Per the germline V gene, CDR1 is SGHAT and CDR2 is FQNNGV. The CDR3 sequence: CASSRPNSPLHF. The CDR3 DNA reads TGTGCCAGCAGCCGTCCGAATTCACCCCTCCACTTT.

This chain uses TRBV4-1 with TRBJ2-7, with TRBD1 identical over 9 bases. Germline V gives CDR1 MGHRA, CDR2 YSYEKL. The CDR3 loop spans 18 amino acids. The V segment lost 2 bases and the J segment 0 bases; nucleotides outside the gene matches: 11. The CDR3 DNA reads as TGCGCCAGCAGCCAAAGGGCTCCGGGACAGGGAAGCTCCTACGAGCAGTACTTC. It translates to CASSQRAPGQGSSYEQYF.

V gene TRBV5-1 combines with J gene TRBJ1-3; 7 nucleotides match TRBD1. Losses at the gene ends were 4 bases for V and 0 bases for J; bases not matched to a gene: 7. This CDR3 contains 16 residues. Looked up from germline, CDR1 is SGHRS and CDR2 is YFSETQ. The CDR3 DNA sequence: TGCGCCAGCAGCGAACGGGACAGTGGCTCTGGAAACACCATATATTTT. Encoded protein: CASSERDSGSGNTIYF.

The J gene is TRBJ2-1, the V gene TRBV7-9; 7 positions match TRBD2. In germline, CDR1 is SEHNR, CDR2 FQNEAQ (reference sequence). The ends lost 5 bases at V and 6 bases at J; junction bases unmatched: 13. The CDR3 sequence is 16 residues long. The CDR3 sequence: CASSPSTSSVRNEQFF. CDR3 sequence (DNA): TGTGCCAGCAGCCCGTCGACTAGCAGTGTGCGCAATGAGCAGTTCTTC.